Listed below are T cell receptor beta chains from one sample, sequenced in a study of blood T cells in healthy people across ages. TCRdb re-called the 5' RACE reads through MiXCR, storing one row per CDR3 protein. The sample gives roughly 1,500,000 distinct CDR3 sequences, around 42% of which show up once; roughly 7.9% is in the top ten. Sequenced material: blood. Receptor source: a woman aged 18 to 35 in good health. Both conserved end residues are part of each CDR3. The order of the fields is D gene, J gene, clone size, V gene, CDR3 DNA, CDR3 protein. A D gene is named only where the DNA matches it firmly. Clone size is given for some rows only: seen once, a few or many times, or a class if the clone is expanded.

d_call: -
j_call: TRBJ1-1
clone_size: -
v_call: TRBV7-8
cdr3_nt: TGTGCCAGCAGCTTAGCGAGGGCAGGGGCGAACACTGAAGCTTTCTTT
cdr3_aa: CASSLARAGANTEAFF

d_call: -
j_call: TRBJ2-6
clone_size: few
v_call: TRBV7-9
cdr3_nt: TGTGCCAGCAGCGGCGCAACAGGGAATTTCTCTGGGGCCAACGTCCTGACTTTC
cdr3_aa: CASSGATGNFSGANVLTF

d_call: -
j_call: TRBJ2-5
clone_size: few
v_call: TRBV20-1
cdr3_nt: TGCAGTGCCCTTGGGGGGGAGACCCAGTACTTC
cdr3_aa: CSALGGETQYF

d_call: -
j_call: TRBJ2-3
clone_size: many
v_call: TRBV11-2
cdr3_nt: TGTGCCAGCAGCCTTATGGGCACAGATACGCAGTATTTT
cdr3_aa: CASSLMGTDTQYF

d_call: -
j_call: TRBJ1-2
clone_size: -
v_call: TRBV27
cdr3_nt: TGTGCCAGCACTAATCGGGGCTCTGGTGGCTACACCTTC
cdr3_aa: CASTNRGSGGYTF

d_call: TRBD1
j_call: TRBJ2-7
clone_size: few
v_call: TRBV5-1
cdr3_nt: TGCGCCAGCAGCAACTCCGACAGGGGGCTAGGCTACGAGCAGTACTTC
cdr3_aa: CASSNSDRGLGYEQYF

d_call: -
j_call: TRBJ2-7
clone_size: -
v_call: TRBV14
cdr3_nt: TGTGCCAGCAGCCAAGTCGGACAGACTACGTACTACGAGCAGTACTTC
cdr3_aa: CASSQVGQTTYYEQYF

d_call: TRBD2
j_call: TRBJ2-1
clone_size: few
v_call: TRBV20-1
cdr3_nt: TGCAGTGCTCAAGCGGGGGGCCACGATGAGCAGTTCTTC
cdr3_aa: CSAQAGGHDEQFF

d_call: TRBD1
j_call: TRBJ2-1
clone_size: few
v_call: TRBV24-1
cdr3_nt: TGTGCCACCAGTCGGGACAGCACCTACAATGAGCAGTTCTTC
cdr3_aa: CATSRDSTYNEQFF

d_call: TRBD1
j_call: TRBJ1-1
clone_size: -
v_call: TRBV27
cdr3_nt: TGTGCCAGCAGTCCCGGGACAGGGGCAGATGGGGCAGCTTTCTTT
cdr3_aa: CASSPGTGADGAAFF

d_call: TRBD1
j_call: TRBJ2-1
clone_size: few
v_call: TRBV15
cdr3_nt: TGTGCCACCAGCAGCCCCGGGACAGTCTACAATGAGCAGTTCTTC
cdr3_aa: CATSSPGTVYNEQFF

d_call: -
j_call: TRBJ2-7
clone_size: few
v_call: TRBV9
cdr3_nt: TGTGCCAGCAGCCCCGTTTCGGGGTGGGGGAGAGAGCAGTACTTC
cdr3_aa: CASSPVSGWGREQYF

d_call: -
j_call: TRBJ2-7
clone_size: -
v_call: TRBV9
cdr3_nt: TGTGCCAGCAGCGTATTTACGGGGCCCTCCTACGAGCAGTACTTC
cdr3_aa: CASSVFTGPSYEQYF

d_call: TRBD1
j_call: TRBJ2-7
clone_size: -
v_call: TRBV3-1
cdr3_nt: TGTGCCAGCAGTCACGACGGGGACAGGGGGATATATGAGCAGTACTTC
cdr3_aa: CASSHDGDRGIYEQYF

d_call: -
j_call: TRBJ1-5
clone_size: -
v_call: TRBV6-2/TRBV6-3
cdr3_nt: TGTGCCAGCCAGCGTTTGGGCAATCAGCCCCAGCATTTT
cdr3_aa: CASQRLGNQPQHF

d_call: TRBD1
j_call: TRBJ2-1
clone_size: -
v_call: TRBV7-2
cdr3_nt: TGTGCCAGCAGCCAGAGCGGGACAGGGGTCAATGAGCAGTTCTTC
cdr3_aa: CASSQSGTGVNEQFF

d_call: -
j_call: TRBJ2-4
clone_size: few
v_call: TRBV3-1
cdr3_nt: TGTGCCAGCAGCCAGAGGGGGATCTTGAACATTCAGTACTTC
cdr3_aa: CASSQRGILNIQYF

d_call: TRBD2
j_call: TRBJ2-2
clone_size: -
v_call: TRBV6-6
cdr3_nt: TGTGCCACCTCCAATGGCGGGAGGGCCATTTCCGGGGAGCTGTTTTTT
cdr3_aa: CATSNGGRAISGELFF

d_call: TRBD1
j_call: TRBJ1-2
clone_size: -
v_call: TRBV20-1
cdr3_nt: TGCAGTGCTAGCGGACAGGGGGTGACTTATGGCTACACCTTC
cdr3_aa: CSASGQGVTYGYTF

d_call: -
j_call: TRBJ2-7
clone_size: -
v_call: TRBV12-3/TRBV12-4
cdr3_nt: TGTGCCAGCAGTCTGTCCTCAACCCCAGAACAGTACTTC
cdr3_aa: CASSLSSTPEQYF

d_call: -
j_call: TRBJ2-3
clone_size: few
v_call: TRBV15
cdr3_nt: TGTGCCACCAGCAGGGAAACAGATACGCAGTATTTT
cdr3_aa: CATSRETDTQYF

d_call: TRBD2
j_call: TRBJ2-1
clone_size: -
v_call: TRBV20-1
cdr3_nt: TGCAGTGCTGGAGGTGCTGGGCAGCGGGGGGAATACAATGAGCAGTTCTTC
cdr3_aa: CSAGGAGQRGEYNEQFF

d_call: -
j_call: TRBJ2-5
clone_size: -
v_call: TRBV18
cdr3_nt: TGTGCCAGCTCACCAACGGCAGGCACTAGAGAGACCCAGTACTTC
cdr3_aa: CASSPTAGTRETQYF

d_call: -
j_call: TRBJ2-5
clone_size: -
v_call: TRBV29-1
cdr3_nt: TGCAGCACCGAGCGGAGCCAAGAGACCCAGTACTTC
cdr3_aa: CSTERSQETQYF

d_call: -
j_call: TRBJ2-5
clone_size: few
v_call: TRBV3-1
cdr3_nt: TGTGCCAGCAGCCAAGTCGGGCGGGGTCAAGAGACCCAGTACTTC
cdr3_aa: CASSQVGRGQETQYF

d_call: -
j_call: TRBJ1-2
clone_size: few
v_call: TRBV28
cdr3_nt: TGTGCCAGCAGTATTAGTAGGTCGGGCTATGGCTACACCTTC
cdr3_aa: CASSISRSGYGYTF

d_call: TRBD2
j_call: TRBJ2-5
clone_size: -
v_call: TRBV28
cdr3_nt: TGTGCCAGCAGTTTGGGACTAGGAGGTGCACAAGAGACCCAGTACTTC
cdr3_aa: CASSLGLGGAQETQYF

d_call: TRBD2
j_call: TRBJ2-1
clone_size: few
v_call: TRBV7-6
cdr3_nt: TGTGCCAGCAGCTCGAAACTAGCGGGAGCGGGGAATGAGCAGTTCTTC
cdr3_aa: CASSSKLAGAGNEQFF

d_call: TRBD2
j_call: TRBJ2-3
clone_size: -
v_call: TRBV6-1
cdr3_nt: TGTGCCAGCAGTGAACTAACCGGGACTAGCGGGGGGGTGACGCAGTATTTT
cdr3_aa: CASSELTGTSGGVTQYF

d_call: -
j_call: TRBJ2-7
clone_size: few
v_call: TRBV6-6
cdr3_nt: TGTGCCAGCAGTAGACGTGGGGCCCTTGGGAACGAGCAGTACTTC
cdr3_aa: CASSRRGALGNEQYF

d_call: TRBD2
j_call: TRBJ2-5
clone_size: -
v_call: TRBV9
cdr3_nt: TGTGCCAGCAGCGTAGGTCCGCGGGGGGGCTACAATAAGCAGTACTTC
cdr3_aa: CASSVGPRGGYNKQYF

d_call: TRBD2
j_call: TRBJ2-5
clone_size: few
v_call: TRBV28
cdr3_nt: TGTGCCAGCAGCCTTCCAGGTGGGGCAAGCGGGGGGGTCCTAGAGACCCAGTACTTC
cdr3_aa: CASSLPGGASGGVLETQYF

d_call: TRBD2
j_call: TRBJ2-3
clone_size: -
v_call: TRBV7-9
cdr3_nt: TGTGCCAGCAGCTTAGGACTAGCGGGAATTTACACAGATACGCAGTATTTT
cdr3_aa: CASSLGLAGIYTDTQYF

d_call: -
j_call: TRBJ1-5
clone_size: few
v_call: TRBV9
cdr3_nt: TGTGCCAGCAGTGACCACGGGGCAGTGGGCCAGCCCCAGCATTTT
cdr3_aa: CASSDHGAVGQPQHF

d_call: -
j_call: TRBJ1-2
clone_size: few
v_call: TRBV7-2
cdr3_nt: TGTGCCAGCAGCGTCCCGGGCTATCCACGCGGCTACACCTTC
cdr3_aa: CASSVPGYPRGYTF

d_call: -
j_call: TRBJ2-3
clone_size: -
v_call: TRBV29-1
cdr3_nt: TGCAGCGTGTTGGGGCCAGACACAGATACGCAGTATTTT
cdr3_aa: CSVLGPDTDTQYF

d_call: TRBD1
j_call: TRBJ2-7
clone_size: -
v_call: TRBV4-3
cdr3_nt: TGCGCCAGCAGCAAGGGACAGGGAGACTACGAGCAGTACTTC
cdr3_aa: CASSKGQGDYEQYF

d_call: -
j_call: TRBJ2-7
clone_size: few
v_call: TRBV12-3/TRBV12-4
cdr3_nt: TGTGCCAGCAGTAAAGGGTGGAGGGAGGCTAGCGCACGCTACGAGCAGTACTTC
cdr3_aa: CASSKGWREASARYEQYF

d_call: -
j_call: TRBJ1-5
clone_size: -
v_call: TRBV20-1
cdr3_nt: TGCAGTGCTAGAGATAACACAGATAGCAATCAGCCCCAGCATTTT
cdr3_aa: CSARDNTDSNQPQHF

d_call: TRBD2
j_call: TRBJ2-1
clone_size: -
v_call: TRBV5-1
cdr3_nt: TGCGCCAGCAGCGTTCCTAGCGGCTCCTACAATGAGCAGTTCTTC
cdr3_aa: CASSVPSGSYNEQFF

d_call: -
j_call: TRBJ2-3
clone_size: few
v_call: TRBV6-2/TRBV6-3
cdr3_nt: TGTGCCAGCAGCCTTAGGGCGTCCACGCAGTATTTT
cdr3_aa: CASSLRASTQYF

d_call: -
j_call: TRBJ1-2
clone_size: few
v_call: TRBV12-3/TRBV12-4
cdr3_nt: TGTGCCAGCAGTGTAGATTTGGGGGCAGGTGGCTACACCTTC
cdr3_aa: CASSVDLGAGGYTF